This TCR beta chain originates from a study of T cells after yellow fever vaccination. On the study more broadly: The SMART-Seq v4 Ultra Low Input method served to prepare the low-cell-number fractions. Study-level points and caveats: There was a small share of clonotypes that showed up in both the CD4 and CD8 compartments.

This clonotype was observed a few times. Its antigen is as yet unknown. The study made its TCR cDNA through 5'RACE template switching. That step introduced a universal primer site along with UMIs. Via MiXCR, TCRdb re-called the 5' RACE reads, giving one row per CDR3 protein. The sample consists of some 160,000 distinct CDR3 sequences, approximately 6.8% of them appearing once. With 0 bases clipped from V and 5 bases from J, the junction kept 2 bases outside the gene matches. Germline CDR1 and CDR2: ENHRY and SYGVKD. CDR3 length equals 14 residues. The genes are TRBV10-3 and TRBJ2-7; 9 nucleotides agree with TRBD2. The receptor was derived from a man between 18 and 29 years old who received the YFV17D yellow fever vaccine. This specimen was CD4+ T cells sorted from PBMCs, taken about 5 days after the first yellow fever vaccination. Here the CDR3 reads CAISESSGGHEQYF. As DNA, the CDR3 is TGTGCCATCAGTGAGTCTAGCGGGGGTCACGAGCAGTACTTC.